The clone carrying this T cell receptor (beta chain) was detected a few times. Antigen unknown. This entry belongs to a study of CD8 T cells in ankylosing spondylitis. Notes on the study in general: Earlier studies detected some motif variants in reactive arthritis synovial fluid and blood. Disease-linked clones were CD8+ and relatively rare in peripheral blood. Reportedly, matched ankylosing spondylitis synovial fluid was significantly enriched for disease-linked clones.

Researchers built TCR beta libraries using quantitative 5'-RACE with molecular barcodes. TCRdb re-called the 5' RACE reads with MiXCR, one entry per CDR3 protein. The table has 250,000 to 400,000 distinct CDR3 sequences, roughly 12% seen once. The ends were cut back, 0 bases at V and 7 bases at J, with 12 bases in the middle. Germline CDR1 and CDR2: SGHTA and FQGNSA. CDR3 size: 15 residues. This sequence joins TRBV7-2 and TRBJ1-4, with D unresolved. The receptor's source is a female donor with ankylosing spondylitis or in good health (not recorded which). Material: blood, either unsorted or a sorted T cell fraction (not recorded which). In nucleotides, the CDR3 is TGTGCCAGCAGCTTAGCGGGTCCCAGTAGTGAAAAACTGTTTTTT. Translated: CASSLAGPSSEKLFF.